Listed below are T cell receptor beta chains from one sample, sequenced in a study of T cells in Graves' hyperthyroidism and ophthalmopathy. From the multiplex PCR reads, TCRdb called clonotypes with MiXCR, one entry per CDR3 protein. The sample has 650,000 to 850,000 distinct CDR3 sequences; 18% are singletons. Sequencing was carried out using blood. The source is a woman in her fifties or sixties with Graves' hyperthyroidism that later progressed to Graves' ophthalmopathy. The CDR3 runs from the conserved cysteine through the conserved F or W. Fields, in order: V gene, CDR3 length, clone size, J gene, D gene, CDR3 protein, CDR3 DNA. A D gene is named only where the DNA matches it firmly. Not every row has a clone size; where given, it reads once, few, many or a size class.

TRBV10-2	13	few	TRBJ1-2	-	CASSEGQDYGYTF	TGCGCCAGCAGTGAGGGCCAAGACTATGGCTACACCTTC
TRBV3-1	13	many	TRBJ1-5	-	CASSQGPNQPQHF	TGTGCCAGCAGCCAAGGCCCGAATCAGCCCCAGCATTTT
TRBV3-1	14	many	TRBJ1-5	-	CASSQDLGSQPQHF	TGTGCCAGCAGCCAAGATCTGGGGAGCCAGCCCCAGCATTTT
TRBV13	13	many	TRBJ1-5	-	CASSPGFNQPQHF	TGTGCCAGCAGCCCGGGGTTCAATCAGCCCCAGCATTTT
TRBV6-5	15	few	TRBJ1-1	-	CASSYSGTQNTEAFF	TGTGCCAGCAGTTACTCGGGGACTCAGAACACTGAAGCTTTCTTT
TRBV24-1	16	many	TRBJ1-2	TRBD1	CATSDSRRDRGYGYTF	TGTGCCACCAGTGATTCGCGCCGGGACAGGGGCTATGGCTACACCTTC
TRBV27	15	many	TRBJ1-2	-	CASSLSVRTAYDYTF	TGTGCCAGCAGTTTATCGGTCAGGACGGCCTATGACTACACCTTC
TRBV7-2	18	-	TRBJ1-3	-	CASSLGIATGGSGNTIYF	TGTGCCAGCAGCTTAGGGATAGCGACAGGCGGCTCTGGAAACACCATATATTTT
TRBV30	12	-	TRBJ2-7	-	CAGLGGSYEQYF	TGTGCCGGATTGGGGGGCTCCTACGAGCAGTACTTC
TRBV6-1	12	-	TRBJ1-1	-	CASSQPGSEAFF	TGTGCCAGCAGTCAACCAGGTTCTGAAGCTTTCTTT
TRBV29-1	14	few	TRBJ1-2	-	CSVEVWAGEYGYTF	TGCAGCGTTGAAGTGTGGGCGGGAGAATATGGCTACACCTTC
TRBV6-2/TRBV6-3	20	-	TRBJ1-6	-	CASSEPVQYRREIRNSPLHF	TGTGCCAGCAGCGAGCCCGTCCAGTACCGGAGGGAGATCCGCAATTCACCCCTCCACTTT
TRBV3-1	13	many	TRBJ1-1	-	CASSQRVGIWAFF	TGTGCCAGCAGCCAGCGGGTGGGGATTTGGGCTTTCTTT
TRBV5-1	17	few	TRBJ2-7	-	CASSFGLTAPSSYEQYF	TGCGCCAGCAGCTTTGGGTTAACCGCGCCCAGCTCCTACGAGCAGTACTTC
TRBV3-1	12	many	TRBJ2-5	-	CASSQVRETQYF	TGTGCCAGCAGCCAAGTAAGGGAGACCCAGTACTTC
TRBV20-1	15	many	TRBJ2-7	TRBD2	CSAREPLAGKGEQYF	TGCAGTGCTAGAGAGCCCCTAGCGGGGAAGGGCGAGCAGTACTTC
TRBV19	13	-	TRBJ2-1	TRBD1	CASSTPQGTEQFF	TGTGCCAGTAGTACACCACAGGGGACTGAGCAGTTCTTC
TRBV7-9	15	-	TRBJ2-2	-	CASSLSDKNTGELFF	TGTGCCAGCAGCTTATCGGACAAAAACACCGGGGAGCTGTTTTTT